The present entry profiles one T cell receptor (beta chain) with its context. Per the germline V gene, CDR1 is SGHTA and CDR2 is FQGNSA. The CDR3 length is 16 residues. This sample is drawn from a study of monozygotic twins with inflammatory bowel disease. TCRdb reprocessed the 5' RACE reads and stores each CDR3 protein as one record, lacking DNA. This sample's clone table lists over 90,000 distinct CDR3 sequences. The chain couples TRBV7-2 to TRBJ2-1; TCRdb proposes TRBD2, but this gene call is untestable without DNA. The sequence came from a human donor with ulcerative colitis or Crohn's disease, or a healthy co-twin of an affected twin (not recorded which). The sequenced material came from blood. CDR3 protein: CASSLGAGGSRNEQFF.